Presented here are 27 T cell receptor beta chains from one specimen sequenced in a study of cutaneous CD30+ T cell lymphoproliferative disorder and hepatitis E. The data were produced by immunoSEQ multiplex PCR, yet TCRdb's version contains in-frame clones alone and is incomplete. The sample includes more than 6,500 clones, about 76% of them seen just once. Material: blood. The receptors here all came from a human donor with a cutaneous T cell lymphoproliferative disorder associated with hepatitis E virus.

V and J are TRBV2 and TRBJ1-2; D might be TRBD1 (5 bases). The CDR3 contains 15 residues. Germline V gene data show CDR1 as SNHLY and CDR2 as FYNNEI. V lost 4 bases and J 0 bases, leaving 12 bases between the germline ends. CDR3 loop: CASSAAGTTNYGYTF. For the CDR3, the DNA is TGTGCCAGCAGTGCGGCCGGGACGACTAACTATGGCTACACCTTC.

Only a few counts were recorded for this clone. The rearrangement joins TRBV5-3 to TRBJ2-1; tentative D call: TRBD2 (6 bases). TRBV5-3 is an ORF, with its function uncertain. Trimming pared 3 bases from V and 0 bases from J, leaving 16 bases between. The CDR3 is 17 residues long. The DNA for the CDR3 is TGTGCCAGAAGCTGGGTTTGGGGGGATCACTCCTACAATGAGCAGTTCTTC. The encoded protein is CARSWVWGDHSYNEQFF.

The chain carries TRBV2 and TRBJ1-3; D unresolved. The germline gives CDR1 SNHLY, CDR2 FYNNEI. The CDR3 totals 13 residues. V was shortened by 6 bases and J by 0 bases, with 6 bases between the two germline ends. CDR3 loop: CASRPTSGNTIYF. The CDR3 DNA follows: TGTGCCAGCAGGCCGACCTCTGGAAACACCATATATTTT.

In nucleotides, the CDR3 is TGCGCCAGCAGCCAAGGCGGGGCAGGATTAGATACGCAGTATTTT. Residues: CASSQGGAGLDTQYF. V and J are TRBV4-3 and TRBJ2-3, with D perhaps matching TRBD2 (6 bases). CDR3 length: 15 amino acids. Germline-derived CDR1 and CDR2 are LGHNA and YSLEER. Trimming cost V 1 base and J 5 bases, with 13 bases left between them.

V is TRBV7-2 and J is TRBJ1-5; no clear D gene. V dropped 3 bases and J dropped 0 bases, with 9 bases sitting between them. Looked up from germline, CDR1 is SGHTA and CDR2 is FQGNSA. The CDR3 is 15 residues long. CDR3 loop: CASSLEDYSNQPQHF. CDR3 nucleotides: TGTGCCAGCAGCTTGGAAGATTATAGCAATCAGCCCCAGCATTTT.

This chain connects TRBV4-2 to TRBJ2-2, with TRBD1 matching 7 bases. The CDR3 length is 15 residues. V lost 3 bases, J lost 4 bases, and 5 bases stayed unmatched. In germline, CDR1 is LGHNA, CDR2 YNFKEQ. The CDR3 nucleotides read TGTGCCAGCAGCCAGAGTGGACAGGCCACCGGGGAGCTGTTTTTT. Its protein product is CASSQSGQATGELFF.

The CDR3 DNA is TGTGCCAGCAGTTCGACGGGTTACGAGCAGTACTTC. This translates into CASSSTGYEQYF. The chain carries TRBV28 and TRBJ2-7; no clear D gene. The V gene's germline CDR1 is MDHEN and CDR2 SYDVKM. V gave up 4 bases and J gave up 4 bases, with 8 bases separating them. The CDR3 sequence is 12 residues long.

The CDR3 DNA follows: TGTGCCAGCACCTCCGGACAGGGCACCTACGAGCAGTACTTC. Translating gives CASTSGQGTYEQYF. J is TRBJ2-5 and V is TRBV28; 8 positions agree with TRBD1. The end of the DNA is better explained by TRBJ2-7, so the J call may be wrong. The germline CDR1 and CDR2 sequences are MDHEN and SYDVKM. The CDR3 is 14 amino acids.

The genes are TRBV7-2 and TRBJ2-1; TRBD2 agrees at 8 bases. Germline trimming cut 8 bases from V and 2 bases from J; bases unmatched to any gene: 8. CDR1 is SGHTA and CDR2 is FQGNSA in the germline V gene. The CDR3 covers 15 residues. The CDR3 region has the DNA TGTGCCAGCGAACCCGGGGGGGCAACCTACAATGAGCAGTTCTTC. Protein: CASEPGGATYNEQFF.

This clone was found a few times. This chain connects TRBV5-1 to TRBJ2-1, with 7 bases aligning to TRBD1. There are 16 residues in the CDR3. Germline V gene sequence: CDR1 SGHRS, CDR2 YFSETQ. Trimming removed 2 bases from V and 6 bases from J; junction bases left unmatched: 11. The CDR3 bases are TGCGCCAGCAGCTTTAGTCAACAGGGGCGAGGCAATGAGCAGTTCTTC. This translates into CASSFSQQGRGNEQFF.

This clone was observed a few times. The CDR3 DNA follows: TGTGCCAGCAAAGGGGGCCCCAATGAAAAACTGTTTTTT. Residues: CASKGGPNEKLFF. The genes are TRBV14 and TRBJ1-4, with TRBD1 matching 7 bases. In germline, CDR1 is SGHDN, CDR2 FVKESK. The CDR3 sequence is 13 residues long. Trimming took 7 bases from V and 5 from J; bases not matched to a gene: 4.

This clone was counted between two and nine times. The chain employs TRBV14 and TRBJ2-3, with D possibly matching TRBD2 (6 bases). V was clipped by 1 base and J by 3 bases, with 14 bases between them. Germline lookup yields CDR1 SGHDN and CDR2 FVKESK. The CDR3 length is 16 residues. The CDR3 loop is CASSQGPTSETDTQYF. The DNA of the CDR3 is TGTGCCAGCAGCCAAGGTCCGACTAGTGAAACAGATACGCAGTATTTT.

J is TRBJ1-1 and V is TRBV28; D remains unclear. Germline V gene data show CDR1 as MDHEN and CDR2 as SYDVKM. The CDR3 covers 14 residues. Trimming removed 7 bases at V and 1 base at J, with 13 bases between. The chain's CDR3 is CASKGSSWNTEAFF. CDR3 DNA sequence: TGTGCCAGCAAGGGATCGTCATGGAACACTGAAGCTTTCTTT. The full variable domain, completed using reference TRBV28 and TRBJ1-1, is DVKVTQSSRYLVKRTGEKVFLECVQDMDHENMFWYRQDPGLGLRLIYFSYDVKMKEKGDIPEGYSVSREKKERFSLILESASTNQTSMYLCASKGSSWNTEAFFGQGTRLTVV.

V and J are TRBV6-1 and TRBJ2-7; tentatively, D is TRBD2 (5 bases). V lost 0 bases to trimming and J lost 3 bases, with 12 bases between them. From germline, CDR1 is MNHNS and CDR2 SASEGT. There are 15 residues in the CDR3. CDR3 bases: TGTGCCAGCAGTGAAGCCGCGGGTCAGTTCTACGAGCAGTACTTC. Amino acids: CASSEAAGQFYEQYF.

The chain joins TRBV28 to TRBJ2-5; tentative D call: TRBD1 (5 bases). Germline CDR1 is MDHEN and CDR2 is SYDVKM. The CDR3 runs 14 residues. With 6 bases removed from V and 5 bases from J, the gap between germline ends came to 16 bases. The CDR3 sequence: CASRAPGRVETQYF. CDR3 bases: TGTGCCAGCAGAGCACCCGGCAGGGTGGAGACCCAGTACTTC.

A single count supports this clone. In DNA form, the CDR3 reads TGTGCCAGCGGGCGACCGATGGAGGTGACAGATACGCAGTATTTT. This encodes CASGRPMEVTDTQYF. The chain employs TRBV9 and TRBJ2-3; a weak D match, TRBD2 (5 bases). V was trimmed by 7 bases and J by 3 bases, leaving 18 bases between them. The CDR3 length is 15 residues. From germline, CDR1 is SGDLS and CDR2 YYNGEE.

This sequence joins TRBV4-1 and TRBJ1-2; TRBD1 aligns across 8 bases. Germline V gene lookup returns CDR1 MGHRA and CDR2 YSYEKL. V shed 4 bases, J shed 1 base, and the junction held 8 bases outside the gene matches. CDR3 size: 16 residues. CDR3 in amino acids: CASSPPQGARNYGYTF. In DNA form, the CDR3 reads TGCGCCAGCAGCCCACCCCAGGGGGCCCGTAACTATGGCTACACCTTC.

The rearrangement joins TRBV27 to TRBJ2-3; TRBD2 matches 14 bases. The CDR3 runs 17 residues. The V gene's germline CDR1 is MNHEY and CDR2 SMNVEV (reference sequence). J lost 4 bases, V lost 5 bases, and 8 bases had no gene match. CDR3: CASSPVTSGGAPDTQYF. CDR3 nucleotide sequence: TGTGCCAGCAGTCCGGTGACTAGCGGGGGGGCCCCAGATACGCAGTATTTT.

The chain employs TRBV4-3 and TRBJ1-3, with D maybe TRBD1 (5 bases). This CDR3 has 16 amino acids. V was clipped by 0 bases and J by 5 bases, with 14 bases between them. Germline V gives CDR1 LGHNA, CDR2 YSLEER. The CDR3 is CASSQDLAAGRNTIYF. DNA of the CDR3: TGCGCCAGCAGCCAAGATCTGGCGGCAGGGCGAAACACCATATATTTT.

The genes are TRBV28 and TRBJ1-2, with D hard to call. Trimming removed 5 bases at V and 4 bases at J, with 11 bases between. The CDR3 runs 13 residues. CDR1 and CDR2 from the germline V gene are MDHEN and SYDVKM. CDR3 residues: CASSPDISYGYTF. DNA of the CDR3: TGTGCCAGCAGTCCCGACATTTCCTATGGCTACACCTTC.

The rearrangement joins TRBV10-1 to TRBJ2-3; D is perhaps TRBD1 or TRBD2 (6 bases each). Trimming stripped 4 bases from V and 6 bases from J, with 14 bases between. The germline CDR1 and CDR2 sequences are WNHNN and SYGVQD (reference sequence). The CDR3 is 14 residues long. This CDR3 reads CASSGGDILDTQYF. Here the CDR3 DNA reads TGCGCCAGCAGTGGGGGGGACATTCTTGATACGCAGTATTTT.

This chain joins TRBV30 and TRBJ1-2; TRBD1 might be the D (5 bases). The V end lost 3 bases, the J end lost 5 bases, and 19 bases lay between the germline ends. CDR1 is GTSNPN, CDR2 SVGIG, per germline (reference sequence). There are 15 residues in the CDR3. The CDR3 DNA reads as TGTGCCTGGAGCGCTTGGAGGGCGGGGGATTATGGCTACACCTTC. Its protein product is CAWSAWRAGDYGYTF.

This rearrangement joins TRBV6-5 to TRBJ2-1, with TRBD1 identical over 7 bases. V shed 0 bases, J shed 5 bases, and the junction held 4 bases outside the gene matches. CDR1 is MNHEY, CDR2 SVGAGI, per germline. The CDR3 has 15 amino acids. The CDR3 here is CASSYSGGYNNEQFF. The CDR3 nucleotides are TGTGCCAGCAGTTACTCAGGGGGCTACAACAATGAGCAGTTCTTC.

The sample holds a few counts of this clone. The V call is TRBV9, the J call TRBJ2-6; 7 bases match TRBD2. After removal of 4 bases from V and 4 bases from J, the junction contained 17 bases not matched to a gene. Germline V gives CDR1 SGDLS, CDR2 YYNGEE. The CDR3 consists of 19 residues. CDR3 residues: CASSPRPVYAGAGANVLTF. CDR3 coding DNA: TGTGCCAGCAGCCCACGACCAGTATACGCGGGAGCAGGGGCCAACGTCCTGACTTTC. The full variable domain, rest sourced from reference TRBV9 and TRBJ2-6, is DSGVTQTPKHLITATGQRVTLRCSPRSGDLSVYWYQQSLDQGLQFLIQYYNGEERAKGNILERFSAQQFPDLHSELNLSSLELGDSALYFCASSPRPVYAGAGANVLTFGAGSRLTVL.

The rearrangement uses TRBV30 and TRBJ1-4; D gene uncertain. CDR1 is GTSNPN and CDR2 is SVGIG in the germline V gene (reference sequence). The CDR3 contains 13 residues. The germline V and J ends were trimmed by 3 bases and 2 bases, with 7 bases remaining between them. CDR3 DNA: TGTGCCTGGAGGGAGGCGACTAATGAAAAACTGTTTTTT. It codes for CAWREATNEKLFF.

This clone was counted only a few times. This rearrangement joins TRBV30 to TRBJ1-1; D unresolved. Germline V gene data show CDR1 as GTSNPN and CDR2 as SVGIG (reference sequence). The V end was cut by 3 bases, the J end by 4 bases, with 9 bases between. This CDR3 region has 12 residues. As DNA, the CDR3 is TGTGCCTGGAGGAATGAGGGCACTGAAGCTTTCTTT. As protein: CAWRNEGTEAFF.

The gene calls are TRBV6-5 and TRBJ2-1; 13 nucleotides line up with TRBD2. From germline, CDR1 is MNHEY and CDR2 SVGAGI. The CDR3 spans 15 residues. J was trimmed by 6 bases and V by 6 bases; bases with no gene match: 5. The CDR3 DNA sequence: TGTGCCAGCAGCCCCACTAGCGGGGGGGCCAATGAGCAGTTCTTC. This translates into CASSPTSGGANEQFF.